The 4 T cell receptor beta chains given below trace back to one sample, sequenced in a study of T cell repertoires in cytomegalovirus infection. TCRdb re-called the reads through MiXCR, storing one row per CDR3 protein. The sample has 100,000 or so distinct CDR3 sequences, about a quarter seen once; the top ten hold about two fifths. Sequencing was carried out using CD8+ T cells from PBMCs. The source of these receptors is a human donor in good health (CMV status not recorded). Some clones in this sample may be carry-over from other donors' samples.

Here the CDR3 DNA reads TGTGCCAGCAGTTTAAAGCGGGGGGGGGGGGCTGGCTACACCTTC. It specifies CASSLKRGGGAGYTF. The rearrangement links TRBV27 to TRBJ1-2; maybe TRBD1 (6 bases). The germline V gene encodes CDR1 MNHEY and CDR2 SMNVEV (reference sequence). The CDR3 runs to 15 residues. The V end was cut by 2 bases, the J end by 7 bases, with 17 bases between.

Here the CDR3 DNA reads TGCGCCAGCAGCCAAGAGCCCCCAGGCAATCAGCCCCAGCATTTT. This encodes CASSQEPPGNQPQHF. This chain links TRBV4-1 with TRBJ1-5; D gene ambiguous. This CDR3 contains 15 residues. Between the trimmed V and J ends, which lost 0 bases and 2 bases, there was a span of 8 bases. CDR1 is MGHRA, CDR2 YSYEKL, per germline.

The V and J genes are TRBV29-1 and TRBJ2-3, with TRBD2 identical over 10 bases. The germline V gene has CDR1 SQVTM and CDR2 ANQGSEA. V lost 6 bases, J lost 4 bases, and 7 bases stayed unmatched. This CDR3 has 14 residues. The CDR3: CSVPSGRGSDTQYF. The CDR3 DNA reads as TGCAGCGTCCCGAGCGGGAGGGGGTCAGATACGCAGTATTTT.

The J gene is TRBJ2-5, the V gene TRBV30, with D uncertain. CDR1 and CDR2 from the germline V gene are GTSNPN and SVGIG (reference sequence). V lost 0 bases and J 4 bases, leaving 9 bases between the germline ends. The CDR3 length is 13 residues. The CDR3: CAWSVSSLETQYF. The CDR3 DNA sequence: TGTGCCTGGAGTGTTTCCAGTCTAGAGACCCAGTACTTC. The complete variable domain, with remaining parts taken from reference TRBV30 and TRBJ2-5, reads SQTIHQWPATLVQPVGSPLSLECTVEGTSNPNLYWYRQAAGRGLQLLFYSVGIGQISSEVPQNLSASRPQDRQFILSSKKLLLSDSGFYLCAWSVSSLETQYFGPGTRLLVL.